One sample yielded the 17 T cell receptor beta chains listed below, sequenced in a study of cytomegalovirus exposure and HLA in healthy donors. The protocol was immunoSEQ multiplex PCR, while the TCRdb copy is restricted to in-frame clones and leaves out a portion. The sample consists of around 150,000 clones, roughly 91% of them appearing once. The sample taken for sequencing was PBMCs. All receptors derive from a man between 18 and 35 years old in good health and CMV-seronegative.

The chain links TRBV5-8 to TRBJ2-1; 9 positions agree with TRBD1. CDR1 SGHTS and CDR2 YDEGEE come from the germline V gene. The CDR3 consists of 17 residues. The junction had 16 bases not matched to a gene; V was cut back by 4 bases and J by 8 bases. The CDR3 loop reads CASSGAGTGIEAHEQFF. The CDR3 coding sequence is TGTGCCAGCAGCGGCGCCGGGACAGGGATAGAGGCTCATGAGCAGTTCTTC. Based on the CDR3 plus reference TRBV5-8 and TRBJ2-1, the full variable domain is EAGVTQSPTHLIKTRGQQATLRCSPISGHTSVYWYQQALGLGLQFLLWYDEGEERNRGNFPPRFSGRQFPNYSSELNVNALELEDSALYLCASSGAGTGIEAHEQFFGPGTRLTVL.

This clone was detected only a few times. This chain connects TRBV15 to TRBJ1-5; D is unclear. The germline V gene has CDR1 LNHNV and CDR2 YYDKDF (reference sequence). The CDR3 extends over 15 amino acids. With 5 bases removed from V and 5 bases from J, the gap between germline ends came to 16 bases. The CDR3, as DNA: TGTGCCACCAGCTTTGCCGCCCCCAGTCATCAGCCCCAGCATTTT. The encoded protein is CATSFAAPSHQPQHF.

V gene TRBV28 combines with J gene TRBJ2-7, with 8 bases lining up with TRBD2. CDR1 is MDHEN, CDR2 SYDVKM, per germline. The CDR3 loop spans 15 amino acids. V shed 5 bases and J 4 bases; nucleotides not matched to a gene: 10. CDR3 protein: CASSASGLGQYEQYF. CDR3 nucleotide sequence: TGTGCCAGCAGTGCCTCGGGACTAGGACAGTACGAGCAGTACTTC.

This clone has more than one count but fewer than ten. The chain couples TRBV6-5 to TRBJ2-2; D perhaps matches TRBD2 (6 bases). Germline V gives CDR1 MNHEY, CDR2 SVGAGI. V was clipped by 6 bases and J by 5 bases, with 10 bases between them. This CDR3 is 13 amino acids long. CDR3 sequence: CASSLRGTGELFF. The DNA for the CDR3 is TGTGCCAGCAGCCTCCGGGGGACCGGGGAGCTGTTTTTT.

The chain combines TRBV5-6 with TRBJ1-5; tentatively, D is TRBD1 (5 bases). Germline loops: CDR1 SGHDT, CDR2 YYEEEE. The length of the CDR3 is 16 residues. With 4 bases removed from V and 3 bases from J, the gap between germline ends came to 17 bases. The CDR3 coding sequence is TGTGCCAGCAGCCGCCTGGGCGGGGGGAACAATCAGCCCCAGCATTTT. Its translation is CASSRLGGGNNQPQHF.

The chain couples TRBV28 to TRBJ2-1; TRBD2 matches at 14 bases. The V gene end was trimmed by 5 bases and the J gene end by 6 bases; junction bases not matched to a gene: 3. The CDR3 totals 15 residues. The germline CDR1 and CDR2 sequences are MDHEN and SYDVKM. CDR3 nucleotide sequence: TGTGCCAGCAGTCTGGGACTAGCGGGGGTCAATGAGCAGTTCTTC. Translating gives CASSLGLAGVNEQFF.

This chain links TRBV28 with TRBJ2-7; 8 bases match TRBD1. Germline V gives CDR1 MDHEN, CDR2 SYDVKM. V lost 1 base and J lost 2; bases outside the gene matches: 4. This CDR3 has 15 amino acids. CDR3 in DNA: TGTGCCAGCAGTTTATCCGGGACAGGAACCTACGAGCAGTACTTC. Translation: CASSLSGTGTYEQYF.

Written as DNA, the CDR3 is TGCGCCAGCAGCTTCATAGACTTTGAGGGGGCTGGCTACACCTTC. This codes for CASSFIDFEGAGYTF. The J gene is TRBJ1-2, the V gene TRBV5-1, with 7 bases matching TRBD1. This CDR3 region has 15 residues. Germline lookup yields CDR1 SGHRS and CDR2 YFSETQ. V lost 2 bases to trimming and J lost 7 bases; unmatched junction nucleotides: 11.

The genes are TRBV2 and TRBJ1-1, with TRBD1 as a possible D gene (6 bases). V was cut by 7 bases and J by 5 bases, with 17 bases left in between. CDR1 and CDR2 from the germline V gene are SNHLY and FYNNEI. The CDR3 spans 14 residues. The DNA for the CDR3 is TGTGCCAGCACGCTGGGGGGGCCTAGTACTGAAGCTTTCTTT. This sequence encodes CASTLGGPSTEAFF.

This clone was found once. The chain is built from TRBV6-5 and TRBJ2-5, with D possibly matching TRBD1 (5 bases). This CDR3 comprises 14 residues. V lost 1 base, J lost 2 bases, and 8 bases lay in between. Germline V gene data show CDR1 as MNHEY and CDR2 as SVGAGI. The CDR3: CASSYLGQQETQYF. In DNA, the CDR3 is TGTGCCAGCAGTTACTTAGGACAACAAGAGACCCAGTACTTC.

The J gene is TRBJ2-7, the V gene TRBV9; a weak D match, TRBD2 (6 bases). Germline CDR1 SGDLS, CDR2 YYNGEE. The germline V and J ends were trimmed by 4 bases and 0 bases, with 23 bases remaining between them. This CDR3 spans 18 amino acids. CDR3 residues: CASSPWRAGTRFSYEQYF. CDR3 nucleotides: TGTGCCAGCAGCCCCTGGCGAGCGGGTACCAGATTCTCCTACGAGCAGTACTTC.

The J gene is TRBJ2-5, the V gene TRBV7-2; no reliable D call. CDR3 size: 12 residues. Per the germline V gene, CDR1 is SGHTA and CDR2 is FQGNSA. Trimming pared 7 bases from V and 4 bases from J, leaving 10 bases between. Here the CDR3 reads CASTQAAETQYF. CDR3 nucleotides: TGTGCCAGCACCCAGGCAGCAGAGACCCAGTACTTC.

CDR3 residues: CASSPVLYGYTF. The DNA for the CDR3 is TGTGCCAGCAGTCCCGTCCTCTATGGCTACACCTTC. This chain uses TRBV6-5 with TRBJ1-2; D gene uncertain. The CDR3 length is 12 residues. Trimming shortened V by 5 bases and J by 4 bases, and 8 bases separated the two germline ends. Germline CDR1 and CDR2: MNHEY and SVGAGI.

The chain couples TRBV19 to TRBJ2-1, with a tentative D call TRBD1 (7 bases). The CDR3 sequence is 14 residues long. The germline V gene encodes CDR1 LNHDA and CDR2 SQIVND (reference sequence). V gave up 3 bases and J gave up 5 bases, with 11 bases separating them. CDR3 residues: CASSMAGQNNEQFF. For the CDR3, the DNA is TGTGCCAGTAGTATGGCGGGACAGAACAATGAGCAGTTCTTC. The full variable domain, with the rest looked up from reference TRBV19 and TRBJ2-1, is DGGITQSPKYLFRKEGQNVTLSCEQNLNHDAMYWYRQDPGQGLRLIYYSQIVNDFQKGDIAEGYSVSREKKESFPLTVTSAQKNPTAFYLCASSMAGQNNEQFFGPGTRLTVL.

This chain connects TRBV27 to TRBJ2-5; tentatively, D is TRBD1 (5 bases). The germline gives CDR1 MNHEY, CDR2 SMNVEV (reference sequence). The CDR3 loop spans 17 amino acids. V was clipped by 5 bases and J by 6 bases, with 25 bases between them. The DNA of the CDR3 is TGTGCCAGCAGTCGCAGGGCCCCCCTGACCTATGAGAAGACCCAGTACTTC. It yields the protein CASSRRAPLTYEKTQYF.

J is TRBJ2-7 and V is TRBV15; 8 nucleotides agree with TRBD1. Trimming removed 1 base from V and 5 bases from J; junction bases left unmatched: 7. The CDR3 runs 15 residues. CDR1 LNHNV and CDR2 YYDKDF come from the germline V gene (reference sequence). This CDR3 is CATSRALDRVDEQYF. Here the CDR3 DNA reads TGTGCCACCAGCAGAGCCCTGGACAGGGTTGACGAGCAGTACTTC. The whole variable domain, remainder taken from reference TRBV15 and TRBJ2-7, is DAMVIQNPRYQVTQFGKPVTLSCSQTLNHNVMYWYQQKSSQAPKLLFHYYDKDFNNEADTPDNFQSRRPNTSFCFLDIRSPGLGDTAMYLCATSRALDRVDEQYFGPGTRLTVT.

The chain joins TRBV11-1 to TRBJ2-4; weak D call: TRBD1 (6 bases). The germline V gene encodes CDR1 SGHAT and CDR2 FQDESV (reference sequence). CDR3 size: 17 residues. Trimming took off 5 bases at V and 4 bases at J, with 21 bases between the two ends. CDR3 sequence: CASSSKDRRDRKNIQYF. In DNA, the CDR3 is TGTGCCAGCAGCAGCAAAGACAGGCGAGATAGGAAAAACATTCAGTACTTC.